What follows are 16 T cell receptor beta chains derived from one specimen sequenced in a study of cytomegalovirus exposure and HLA in healthy donors. With 60 Vbeta and 13 Jbeta primers, the PCR was carried out. Clones were sequenced by immunoSEQ multiplex PCR, and TCRdb holds only the in-frame ones, with some missing. The specimen's table records 200,000 or so clones. Specimen: PBMCs. These receptors originate from a boy aged 10-17 years in good health and CMV-seronegative.

J is TRBJ2-2 and V is TRBV25-1; no clear D. Trimming took off 2 bases at V and 1 base at J, with 8 bases between the two ends. The CDR3 contains 15 residues. Germline lookup yields CDR1 MGHDK and CDR2 SYGVNS. The CDR3: CASSEPAKNTGELFF. The CDR3 DNA sequence: TGTGCCAGCAGTGAACCTGCTAAGAACACCGGGGAGCTGTTTTTT.

The chain combines TRBV4-1 with TRBJ1-1, with D possibly being TRBD1 (5 bases). Germline loops: CDR1 MGHRA, CDR2 YSYEKL. V was clipped by 1 base and J by 0 bases, with 9 bases between them. The CDR3 is 15 residues long. The CDR3 protein is CASSQGGLLNTEAFF. In DNA, the CDR3 is TGCGCCAGCAGCCAAGGGGGACTTTTGAACACTGAAGCTTTCTTT.

The DNA of the CDR3 is TGTGCCAGTAGTATAGGAGGCGGGCGGCGCCGAAGTAGAGGAAGAAATCAGCCCCAGCATTTT. Translated: CASSIGGGRRRSRGRNQPQHF. The chain links TRBV19 to TRBJ1-5, with D unresolved. V was cut by 1 base and J by 4 bases, with 29 bases left in between. The CDR3 consists of 21 residues. In germline, CDR1 is LNHDA, CDR2 SQIVND (reference sequence). Supplemented by reference TRBV19 and TRBJ1-5, the full variable domain reads DGGITQSPKYLFRKEGQNVTLSCEQNLNHDAMYWYRQDPGQGLRLIYYSQIVNDFQKGDIAEGYSVSREKKESFPLTVTSAQKNPTAFYLCASSIGGGRRRSRGRNQPQHFGDGTRLSIL.

The chain uses TRBV30 and TRBJ1-3; D uncertain. Per the germline V gene, CDR1 is GTSNPN and CDR2 is SVGIG (reference sequence). Trimming shortened V by 5 bases and J by 0 bases, and 17 bases separated the two germline ends. There are 16 residues in the CDR3. CDR3 DNA sequence: TGTGCCTGGGCGGCCCTGCGAGGCTTCTCTGGAAACACCATATATTTT. It translates to CAWAALRGFSGNTIYF.

The chain employs TRBV18 and TRBJ1-2; 9 bases map to TRBD1. The V gene end was trimmed by 10 bases and the J gene end by 4 bases; junction bases not matched to a gene: 10. The germline V gene encodes CDR1 KGHSH and CDR2 LQKENI. The length of the CDR3 is 14 residues. CDR3 amino acids: CAIRDRDVSYGYTF. The CDR3 nucleotides are TGTGCCATCCGGGACAGGGATGTGAGCTATGGCTACACCTTC.

The rearrangement uses TRBV11-2 and TRBJ2-7; TRBD2 matches at 11 bases. CDR1 and CDR2 (germline): SGHAT, FQNNGV. The ends lost 1 base at V and 4 bases at J; junction bases unmatched: 6. The CDR3 sequence is 16 residues long. The DNA for the CDR3 is TGTGCCAGCAGCTTAGTTCCTAGCGGGGGGTTTTACGAGCAGTACTTC. Protein sequence: CASSLVPSGGFYEQYF.

The chain employs TRBV30 and TRBJ1-1, with 7 nucleotides matching TRBD1. This CDR3 is 15 amino acids long. The germline V gene encodes CDR1 GTSNPN and CDR2 SVGIG (reference sequence). J was trimmed by 5 bases and V by 0 bases; bases with no gene match: 9. In DNA, the CDR3 is TGTGCCTGGAGTGTACGCTCAGGGGGGAGGACTGAAGCTTTCTTT. It translates to CAWSVRSGGRTEAFF.

The chain carries TRBV6-4 and TRBJ2-3, with D tentatively TRBD2 (5 bases). The V end lost 10 bases, the J end lost 0 bases, and 23 bases lay between the germline ends. Per the germline V gene, CDR1 is MRHNA and CDR2 is SNTAGT. There are 17 residues in the CDR3. CDR3 sequence reads: CANFVWPGSSSTDTQYF. The CDR3, as DNA: TGTGCCAATTTTGTGTGGCCGGGGTCCTCTAGCACAGATACGCAGTATTTT.

V is TRBV5-1 and J is TRBJ1-1; 7 positions agree with TRBD1. With V trimmed by 4 bases and J by 1 base, 7 bases remained unmatched. This CDR3 region has 15 residues. Germline V gene lookup returns CDR1 SGHRS and CDR2 YFSETQ. The CDR3 is CASSVDRVQNTEAFF. CDR3 nucleotide sequence: TGCGCCAGCAGCGTCGACAGGGTTCAGAACACTGAAGCTTTCTTT.

The rearrangement links TRBV28 to TRBJ1-2; D not certain. V gave up 8 bases and J gave up 5 bases, with 21 bases separating them. Germline CDR1 is MDHEN and CDR2 is SYDVKM. This CDR3 is built from 15 residues. The CDR3 nucleotides read TGTGCCAGCTGTAGGAGCGGGCGGACCCTTTATGGCTACACCTTC. This gives the protein CASCRSGRTLYGYTF.

DNA for the CDR3: TGCGCCAGCAGCCAAGTGGTTGGAGCTTCACCCCTCCACTTT. This gives the protein CASSQVVGASPLHF. The V and J genes are TRBV4-1 and TRBJ1-6; no firm D call. The CDR3 is 14 amino acids. V lost 1 base and J 9 bases, leaving 10 bases between the germline ends. Germline V gene lookup returns CDR1 MGHRA and CDR2 YSYEKL.

The chain couples TRBV9 to TRBJ1-1; 7 bases fit TRBD1. This CDR3 spans 13 amino acids. Trimming at V came to 4 bases and at J to 3 bases, leaving 3 bases not matched to a gene. Germline V gives CDR1 SGDLS, CDR2 YYNGEE. For the CDR3, the DNA is TGTGCCAGCAGCCTCGGGACAGACACTGAAGCTTTCTTT. It is translated as CASSLGTDTEAFF.

V and J are TRBV15 and TRBJ1-2; D not resolved. Trimming took off 0 bases at V and 6 bases at J, with 8 bases between the two ends. This CDR3 comprises 13 residues. Per the germline V gene, CDR1 is LNHNV and CDR2 is YYDKDF (reference sequence). CDR3 amino acids: CATSREGRDGYTF. The CDR3 DNA follows: TGTGCCACCAGCAGAGAGGGGAGGGATGGCTACACCTTC.

The rearrangement uses TRBV19 and TRBJ2-1; D ambiguous. Germline CDR1 and CDR2: LNHDA and SQIVND (reference sequence). Trimming took off 4 bases at V and 8 bases at J, with 12 bases between the two ends. The CDR3 loop spans 13 amino acids. The CDR3 nucleotides are TGTGCCAGTAGTACCACTTCGCCCCATGAGCAGTTCTTC. It is translated as CASSTTSPHEQFF.

This chain joins TRBV7-2 and TRBJ2-1, with 7 positions matching TRBD2. The CDR3 loop spans 16 amino acids. The J segment lost 2 bases and the V segment lost 0 bases, leaving 4 bases of the junction unmatched. Germline V CDR1 and CDR2: SGHTA, FQGNSA. The CDR3 protein is CASSLALAGAYNEQFF. CDR3 DNA: TGTGCCAGCAGCTTAGCTTTGGCGGGGGCCTACAATGAGCAGTTCTTC.

This sequence joins TRBV7-2 and TRBJ2-2; D perhaps matches TRBD2 (7 bases). V was shortened by 8 bases and J by 4 bases, with 11 bases between the two germline ends. The V gene's germline CDR1 is SGHTA and CDR2 FQGNSA. This CDR3 region has 13 residues. CDR3 in amino acids: CASGRGSTGELFF. As DNA, the CDR3 is TGTGCCAGCGGGAGGGGGAGCACCGGGGAGCTGTTTTTT.